The present T cell receptor (beta chain) was sequenced within a study of OX40 agonist ivuxolimab in advanced cancers. Study-wide background: Head and neck, renal cell, melanoma or hepatocellular carcinoma were the cancers that dose-escalation patients had.

This clone turned up a few times. The antigen remains undetermined. The germline V and J ends were trimmed by 6 bases and 4 bases, with 15 bases remaining between them. CDR1 is SGHRS, CDR2 YFSETQ, per germline. CDR3 size: 14 residues. Some clones are missing from TCRdb's copy, which holds only in-frame ones; the method was immunoSEQ multiplex PCR. Of almost 85,000 clones in the sample, about 86% were seen once. The study, taken as a whole, reports: Doses of 0.1 to 3.0 mg/kg were accompanied by clonal expansion of CD4+ and CD8+ blood T cells by week 6.

J is TRBJ2-3 and V is TRBV5-1; TRBD2 is a possible D gene (5 bases). The sequencing used CD4+ or CD8+ T cells sorted from blood, collected in a trial of the OX40 agonist ivuxolimab. This receptor was taken from an adult with an advanced solid tumor such as melanoma, head and neck, liver or kidney cancer. CDR3 residues: CASTPSAGADTQYF. CDR3 coding DNA: TGCGCCAGCACCCCGTCGGCGGGTGCAGATACGCAGTATTTT.